One and the same sample provided the 5 T cell receptor beta chains below, sequenced in a study of OX40 agonist ivuxolimab in advanced cancers. Libraries were prepared by immunoSEQ multiplex PCR; TCRdb keeps only in-frame clonotypes and omits some of them. The data show under 95,000 clones, about 93% seen once. The input for sequencing was CD4+ or CD8+ T cells sorted from blood, taken in a trial of the OX40 agonist ivuxolimab. These TCRs come from an adult with an advanced solid tumor such as melanoma, head and neck, liver or kidney cancer.

The rearrangement joins TRBV9 to TRBJ2-5; D remains ambiguous. V was clipped by 0 bases and J by 2 bases, with 11 bases between them. The V gene's germline CDR1 is SGDLS and CDR2 YYNGEE. This CDR3 has 15 amino acids. Here the CDR3 DNA reads TGTGCCAGCAGCGTAGACCCTGGCTGGCAAGAGACCCAGTACTTC. Its protein product is CASSVDPGWQETQYF.

The chain carries TRBV5-4 and TRBJ2-1; TRBD2 is a possible D gene (5 bases). Germline V lookup: CDR1 SGHNT, CDR2 YYREEE (reference sequence). The CDR3 consists of 12 residues. V shed 0 bases and J shed 10 bases, with 8 bases lying between them. The CDR3 reads CASSLDLAEQFF. The CDR3 DNA reads TGTGCCAGCAGCTTGGATCTAGCAGAGCAGTTCTTC.

The V call is TRBV29-1, the J call TRBJ2-1; 7 bases agree with TRBD1. The CDR3 is 14 residues long. Germline V gene data show CDR1 as SQVTM and CDR2 as ANQGSEA. J gave up 8 bases and V 3 bases, and 10 bases lay outside the gene matches. CDR3 sequence: CSVEVRDRVDEQFF. The CDR3 DNA follows: TGCAGCGTTGAGGTCCGGGACAGAGTCGATGAGCAGTTCTTC.

This chain connects TRBV14 to TRBJ2-1; D unclear. From germline, CDR1 is SGHDN and CDR2 FVKESK. Trimming took 1 base from V and 9 from J, leaving 10 bases between them. The CDR3 spans 13 residues. The CDR3 loop reads CASSQVMNSEQFF. CDR3 in DNA: TGTGCCAGCAGCCAAGTAATGAACAGTGAGCAGTTCTTC.

The chain employs TRBV7-2 and TRBJ2-7; TRBD1 aligns across 7 bases. Germline CDR1 is SGHTA and CDR2 is FQGNSA. The CDR3 totals 13 residues. Trimming cost V 4 bases and J 6 bases; bases outside gene matches: 6. This CDR3 reads CASSSKTGSEQYF. In nucleotides, the CDR3 is TGTGCCAGCAGCTCCAAGACAGGGAGCGAGCAGTACTTC. Looking up the rest from reference TRBV7-2 and TRBJ2-7 gives the full variable domain: GAGVSQSPSNKVTEKGKDVELRCDPISGHTALYWYRQSLGQGLEFLIYFQGNSAPDKSGLPSDRFSAERTGGSVSTLTIQRTQQEDSAVYLCASSSKTGSEQYFGPGTRLTVT.